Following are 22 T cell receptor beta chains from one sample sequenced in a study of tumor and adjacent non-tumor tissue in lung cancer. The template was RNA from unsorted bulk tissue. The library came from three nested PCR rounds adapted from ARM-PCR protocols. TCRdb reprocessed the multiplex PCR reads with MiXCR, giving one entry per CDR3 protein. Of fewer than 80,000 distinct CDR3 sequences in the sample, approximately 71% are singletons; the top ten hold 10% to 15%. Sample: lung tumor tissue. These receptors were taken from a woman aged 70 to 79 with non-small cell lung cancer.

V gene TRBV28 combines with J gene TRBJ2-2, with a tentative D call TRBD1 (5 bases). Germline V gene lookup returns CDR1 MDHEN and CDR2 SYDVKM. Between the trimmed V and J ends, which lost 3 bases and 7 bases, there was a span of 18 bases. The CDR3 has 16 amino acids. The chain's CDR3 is CASSFAGIGIGGELFF. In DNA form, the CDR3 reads TGTGCCAGCAGTTTCGCAGGGATAGGGATCGGCGGGGAGCTGTTTTTT.

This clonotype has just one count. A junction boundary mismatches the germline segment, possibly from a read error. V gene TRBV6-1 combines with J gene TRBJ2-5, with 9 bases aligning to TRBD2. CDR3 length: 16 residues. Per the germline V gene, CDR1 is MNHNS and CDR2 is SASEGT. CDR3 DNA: TGTGCCAGCGGTGAACCGAGCGGGAGGACGAGGGAGACCCAGTACTTC. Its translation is CASGEPSGRTRETQYF.

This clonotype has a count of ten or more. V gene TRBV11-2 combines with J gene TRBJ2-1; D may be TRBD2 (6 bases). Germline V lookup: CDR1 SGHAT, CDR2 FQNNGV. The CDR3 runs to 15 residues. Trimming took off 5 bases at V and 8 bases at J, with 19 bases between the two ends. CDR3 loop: CASSQGGRRGDEQFF. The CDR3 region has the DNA TGTGCCAGCAGCCAGGGAGGTAGGAGGGGCGATGAGCAGTTCTTC.

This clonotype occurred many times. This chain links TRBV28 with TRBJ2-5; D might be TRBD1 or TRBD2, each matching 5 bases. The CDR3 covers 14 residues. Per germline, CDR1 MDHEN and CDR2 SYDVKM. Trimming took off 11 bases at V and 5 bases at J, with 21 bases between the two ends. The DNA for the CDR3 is TGTGCCGCGACCGGGACCGGCGGGTTGGAGACCCAGTACTTC. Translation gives CAATGTGGLETQYF.

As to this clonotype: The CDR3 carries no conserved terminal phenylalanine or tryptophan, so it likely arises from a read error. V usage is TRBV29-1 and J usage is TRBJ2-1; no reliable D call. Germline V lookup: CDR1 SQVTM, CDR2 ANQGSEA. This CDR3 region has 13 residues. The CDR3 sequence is CSVESTINNKQFL. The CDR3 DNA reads TGCAGCGTTGAGAGTACCATCAACAATAAGCAGTTCTTA.

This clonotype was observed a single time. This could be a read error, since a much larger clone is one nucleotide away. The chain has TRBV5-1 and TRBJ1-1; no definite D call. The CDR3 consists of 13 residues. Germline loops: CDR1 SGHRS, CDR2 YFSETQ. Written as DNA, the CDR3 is TGCGCCGGCAGCTTGGGATTCGACACTGAAGCTTTCTTT. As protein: CAGSLGFDTEAFF.

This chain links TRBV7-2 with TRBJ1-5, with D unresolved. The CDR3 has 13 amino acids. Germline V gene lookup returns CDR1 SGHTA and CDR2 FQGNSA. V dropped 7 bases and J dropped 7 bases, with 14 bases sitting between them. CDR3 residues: CASNSTMGQPQHF. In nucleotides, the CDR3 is TGTGCCAGCAACTCCACCATGGGACAGCCCCAGCATTTT.

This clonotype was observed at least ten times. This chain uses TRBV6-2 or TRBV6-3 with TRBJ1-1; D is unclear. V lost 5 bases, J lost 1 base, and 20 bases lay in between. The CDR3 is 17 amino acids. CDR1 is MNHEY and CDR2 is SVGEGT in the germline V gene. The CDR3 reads CASSLPTLKVGNTEAFF. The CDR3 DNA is TGTGCCAGCAGTCTCCCCACCCTCAAAGTCGGGAACACTGAAGCTTTCTTT.

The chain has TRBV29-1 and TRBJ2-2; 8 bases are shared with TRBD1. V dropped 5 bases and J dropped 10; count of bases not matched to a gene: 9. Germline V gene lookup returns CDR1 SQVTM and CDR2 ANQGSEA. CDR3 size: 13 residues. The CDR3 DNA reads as TGCAGCGTTAGCCAGGACAGGGCCGAGGAGCTGTTTTTT. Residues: CSVSQDRAEELFF.

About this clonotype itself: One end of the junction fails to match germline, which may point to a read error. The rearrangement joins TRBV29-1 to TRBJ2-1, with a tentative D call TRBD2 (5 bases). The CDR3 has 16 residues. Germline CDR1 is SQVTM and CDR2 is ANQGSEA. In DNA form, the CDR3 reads TGCAGCGTTGAAGATTACGGGATTAGGTCCTACAATGACCAGTTCTTC. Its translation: CSVEDYGIRSYNDQFF.

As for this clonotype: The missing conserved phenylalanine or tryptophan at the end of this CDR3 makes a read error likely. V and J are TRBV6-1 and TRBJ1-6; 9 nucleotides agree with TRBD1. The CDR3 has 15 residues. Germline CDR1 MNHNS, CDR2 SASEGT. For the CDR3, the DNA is TGTGCTAGCAGTGTGGGGACAGGGAGTGATTCACCCCTCCACTTA. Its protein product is CASSVGTGSDSPLHL.

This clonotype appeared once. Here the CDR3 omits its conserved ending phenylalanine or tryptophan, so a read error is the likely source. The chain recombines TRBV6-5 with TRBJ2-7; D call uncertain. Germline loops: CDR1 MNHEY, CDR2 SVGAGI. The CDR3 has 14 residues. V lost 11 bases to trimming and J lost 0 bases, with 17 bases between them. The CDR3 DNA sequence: TGTGCCTGCATCCTAAACTTTCGCTCCTACGAGCAGTACCTC. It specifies CACILNFRSYEQYL.

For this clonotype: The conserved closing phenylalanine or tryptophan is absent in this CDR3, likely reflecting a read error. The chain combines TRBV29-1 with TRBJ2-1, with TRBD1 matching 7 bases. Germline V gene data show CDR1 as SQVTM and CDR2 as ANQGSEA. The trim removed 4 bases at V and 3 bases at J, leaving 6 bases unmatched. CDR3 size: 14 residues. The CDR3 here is CSVVRQGIYNEQFL. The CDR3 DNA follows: TGCAGCGTTGTCCGACAGGGAATCTACAATGAGCAGTTCCTC.

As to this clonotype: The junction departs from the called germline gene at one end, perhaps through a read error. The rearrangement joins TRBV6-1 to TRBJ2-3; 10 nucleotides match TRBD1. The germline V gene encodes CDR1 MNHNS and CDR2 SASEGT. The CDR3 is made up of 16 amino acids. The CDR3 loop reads CASTLWTGGATDTRYF. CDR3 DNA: TGTGCCAGCACGCTGTGGACAGGGGGTGCGACAGATACGCGGTATTTT.

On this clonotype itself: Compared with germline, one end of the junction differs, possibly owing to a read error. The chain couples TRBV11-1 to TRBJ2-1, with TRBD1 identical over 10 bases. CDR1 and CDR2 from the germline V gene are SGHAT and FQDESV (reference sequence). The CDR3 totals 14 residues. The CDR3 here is CVSGGDRGPYEQFF. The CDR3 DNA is TGTGTCAGCGGCGGAGACAGGGGGCCTTATGAGCAGTTCTTC.

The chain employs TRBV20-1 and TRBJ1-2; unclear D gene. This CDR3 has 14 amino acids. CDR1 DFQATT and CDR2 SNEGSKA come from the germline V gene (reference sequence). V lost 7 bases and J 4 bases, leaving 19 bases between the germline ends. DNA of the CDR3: TGCAGTGTTACTCACCGAACGGTGAGCTATGGCTACACCTTC. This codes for CSVTHRTVSYGYTF.

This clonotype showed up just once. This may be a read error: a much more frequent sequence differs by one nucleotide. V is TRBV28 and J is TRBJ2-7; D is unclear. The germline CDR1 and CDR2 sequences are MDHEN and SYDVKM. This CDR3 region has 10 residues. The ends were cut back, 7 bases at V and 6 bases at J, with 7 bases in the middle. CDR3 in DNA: TGTGCCAGCACTTCAGGCGAGCAGTACTTC. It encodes CASTSGEQYF.

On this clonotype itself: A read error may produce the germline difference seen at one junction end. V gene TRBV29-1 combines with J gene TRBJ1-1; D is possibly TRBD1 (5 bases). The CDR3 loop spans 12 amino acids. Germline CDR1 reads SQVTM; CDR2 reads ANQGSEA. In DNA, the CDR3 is TGCAGCGTTAGGTCTTCGGGGACTGAAGTTTTCTTT. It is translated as CSVRSSGTEVFF. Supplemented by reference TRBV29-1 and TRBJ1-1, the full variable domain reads SAVISQKPSRDICQRGTSLTIQCQVDSQVTMMFWYRQQPGQSLTLIATANQGSEATYESGFVIDKFPISRPNLTFSTLTVSNMSPEDSSIYLCSVRSSGTEVFFGQGTRLTVV.

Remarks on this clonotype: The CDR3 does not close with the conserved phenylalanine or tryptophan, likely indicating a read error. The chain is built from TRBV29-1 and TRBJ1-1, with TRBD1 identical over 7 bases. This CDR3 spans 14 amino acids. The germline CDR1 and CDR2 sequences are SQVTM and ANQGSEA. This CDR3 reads CNVEVRGGTSEAFS. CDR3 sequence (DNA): TGCAACGTTGAAGTCAGGGGGGGTACCTCTGAAGCTTTCTCT.

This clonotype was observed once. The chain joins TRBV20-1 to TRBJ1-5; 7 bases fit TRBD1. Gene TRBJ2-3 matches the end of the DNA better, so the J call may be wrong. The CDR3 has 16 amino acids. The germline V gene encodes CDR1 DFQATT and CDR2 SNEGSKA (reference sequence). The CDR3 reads CSASRGRGIDNQPQYF. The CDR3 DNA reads TGCAGTGCTAGTCGCGGCAGGGGGATTGACAATCAGCCCCAGTATTTT.

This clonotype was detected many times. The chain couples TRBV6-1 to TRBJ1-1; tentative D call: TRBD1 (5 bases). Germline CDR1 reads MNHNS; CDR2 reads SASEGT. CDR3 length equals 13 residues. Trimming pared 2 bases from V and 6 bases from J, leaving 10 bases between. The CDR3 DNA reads TGTGCCAGCAGTGAATACCCGGGGGCTGAAGCTTTCTTT. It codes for CASSEYPGAEAFF.

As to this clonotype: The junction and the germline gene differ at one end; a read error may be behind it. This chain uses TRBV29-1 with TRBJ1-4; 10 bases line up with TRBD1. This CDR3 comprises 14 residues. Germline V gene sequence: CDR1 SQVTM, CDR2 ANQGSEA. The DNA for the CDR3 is TGCAGCGTCGGACAGGGGGGGACTAATGAAGAATTGCTTTTT. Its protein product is CSVGQGGTNEELLF. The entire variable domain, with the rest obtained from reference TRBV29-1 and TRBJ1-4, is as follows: SAVISQKPSRDICQRGTSLTIQCQVDSQVTMMFWYRQQPGQSLTLIATANQGSEATYESGFVIDKFPISRPNLTFSTLTVSNMSPEDSSIYLCSVGQGGTNEELLFGSGTQLSVL.